Below, one T cell receptor (beta chain) is given with its context. Its antigen remains unknown. This record belongs to a study of human T cells and chemical hapten exposure. Study-level information: Diphenylcyclopropenone was applied weekly to patients' scalps across the roughly 23-week study.

Using its own MiXCR run on the RACE reads, TCRdb lists one record per CDR3 protein. Seen here are about 78,000 distinct CDR3 sequences, roughly 8.5% observed once, and the top ten hold around 3.6%. Time point noted: patch test 2, 6 weeks after DPC sensitization. The treatment denotes: therapeutic diphenylcyclopropenone sensitization with weekly scalp DPC. Whole blood, unfractionated, served as the material for total RNA extraction. From germline, CDR1 is KGHSH and CDR2 LQKENI. The CDR3 is 16 amino acids. V lost 5 bases and J lost 0, with 15 bases in between. The study, taken as a whole, reports: The study found expanded TCRs formed significantly more large CDR3 similarity clusters than controls.

This TCR derives from a woman aged 50 to 60 with alopecia areata. Some clones in this sample may be carry-over from other donors' samples. The sample here was whole blood, taken in connection with sensitization to the hapten diphenylcyclopropenone (DPC). The chain has TRBV18 and TRBJ2-3; perhaps D is TRBD1 or TRBD2 (5 bases each). Here the CDR3 DNA reads TGTGCCAGCTCATTAACCCCAGGGACCAGCACAGATACGCAGTATTTT. It translates to CASSLTPGTSTDTQYF.